This TCR beta chain stems from a study of blood T cell repertoires in COVID-19. Overall study: Sites across the United States, Italy and Spain contributed samples from acute and convalescent COVID-19. T cells, B-cell-depleted T cells, or PBMCs provided the cDNA or gDNA that served as material.

Trimming stripped 8 bases from V and 0 bases from J, with 16 bases between. CDR3 length: 15 amino acids. Looked up from germline, CDR1 is LGHDT and CDR2 is YNNKEL (reference sequence). Which cohort a participant joined came from the clinical history participants gave. The authors' processing: From reference gene primer amplification, estimates of nucleated cell counts were derived. This table comes from immunoSEQ multiplex PCR, and its TCRdb copy is limited to in-frame clones, with some not included. V and J calls and clone size follow that table, whereas D and trimming were derived from the DNA. The sample holds approximately 220,000 clones, 80% to 90% seen once.

This chain joins TRBV3-1 (or the pseudogene TRBV3-2) and TRBJ1-1, with D possibly being TRBD1 (6 bases). The sample consisted of PBMCs or T cells enriched from blood (not recorded which). The sequence was obtained from a woman aged 30 to 39 with acute COVID-19. The CDR3, as DNA: TGTGCCAGCTCCAGACAGGTATACATGAACACTGAAGCTTTCTTT. Its protein is CASSRQVYMNTEAFF.